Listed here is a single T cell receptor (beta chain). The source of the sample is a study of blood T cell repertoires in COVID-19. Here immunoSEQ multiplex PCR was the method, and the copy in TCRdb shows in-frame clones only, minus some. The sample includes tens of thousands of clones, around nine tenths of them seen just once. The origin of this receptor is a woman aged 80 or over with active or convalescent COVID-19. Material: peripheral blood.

CDR3 loop: CASSFDSGELFF. DNA of the CDR3: TGTGCCAGCAGCTTCGACAGCGGGGAGCTGTTTTTT. V and J are TRBV7-2 and TRBJ2-2; D is possibly TRBD1 (5 bases). Germline V gene lookup returns CDR1 SGHTA and CDR2 FQGNSA. The V gene lost 3 bases and the J gene lost 7 bases, with 6 bases spanning the gap. The CDR3 contains 12 residues.